This entry concerns a single T cell receptor beta chain. Its antigen is as yet unknown. CDR3 length: 15 amino acids. Trimming stripped 4 bases from V and 0 bases from J, with 11 bases between. The germline V gene has CDR1 SGHRS and CDR2 YFSETQ. The entry originates in a study of T cell responses to AZD1222 COVID-19 vaccine. Study conclusions and caveats: Only after the peak T cell response were repertoires sampled. A reported finding is that nearly half of spike-specific TCRs target unmutated variant regions. White British ancestry dominated among donors, who included more females, and clonal diversity was possibly underestimated. It was only a handful of AZD1222 recipients who were seropositive at baseline.

Profiled with immunoSEQ multiplex PCR; TCRdb holds only in-frame clones, not every one. The repertoire includes about 180,000 clones, around 88% of them detected once, and about 0.49% sits in the top ten. This TCR derives from an adult in good health. The specimen was peripheral blood, collected on day 0 of AZD1222 vaccination. J is TRBJ1-3 and V is TRBV5-1; tentative D call: TRBD1 (5 bases). Here the CDR3 reads CASSEMTVSGNTIYF. The DNA of the CDR3 is TGCGCCAGCAGCGAGATGACAGTCTCTGGAAACACCATATATTTT.